This record concerns one T cell receptor beta chain sequence. Antigen unknown. CDR3 length: 14 residues. Looked up from germline, CDR1 is GTSNPN and CDR2 is SVGIG (reference sequence). The V end was cut by 2 bases, the J end by 4 bases, with 12 bases between. Here immunoSEQ multiplex PCR was the method, and the copy in TCRdb shows in-frame clones only, minus some. Of around 120,000 clones listed, approximately 94% are singletons. This entry comes from a study of siplizumab effects on memory and regulatory T cells. The study, taken as a whole, reports: Fewer alloreactive sequences mapped to unstimulated CD4+ memory cells under siplizumab.

This sequence originates from a human donor in good health. The rearrangement joins TRBV30 to TRBJ2-1; a weak D match, TRBD2 (6 bases). Sequenced material: non-Treg CD4+ T cells sorted from blood. CDR3 bases: TGTGCCTGGAGTCTTCGACTAGGGTACAATGAGCAGTTCTTC. It translates to CAWSLRLGYNEQFF.